This T cell receptor beta chain originates from a study of cytomegalovirus exposure and HLA in healthy donors. Study in general: The platform used for the 120 validation repertoires matched that of the roughly 700 first-cohort repertoires, a later analysis reported. Whole-study findings and limits: Published work reported that the classifier diagnosed cytomegalovirus status with high specificity and sensitivity.

With regard to this clone: The antigen is not known.

Germline CDR1 reads SGHRS; CDR2 reads YFSETQ. Germline trimming cut 0 bases from V and 0 bases from J; bases unmatched to any gene: 3. The CDR3 spans 15 residues. The donors were members of the validation cohort comprising approximately 120 subjects, separate from the approximately 670-subject first cohort. Only in-frame clones appear in the TCRdb table, and some are missing; sequencing was by immunoSEQ multiplex PCR. The repertoire consists of approximately 60,000 clones, with approximately 92% occurring once and the leading ten covering over 3%. Source material: PBMCs. This TCR was recovered from a man aged 18-30 years in good health and CMV-seronegative. The chain couples TRBV5-1 to TRBJ2-7; 7 bases agree with TRBD2. CDR3 DNA: TGCGCCAGCAGCTTGGATCGCGGGAGCTCCTACGAGCAGTACTTC. This sequence encodes CASSLDRGSSYEQYF.